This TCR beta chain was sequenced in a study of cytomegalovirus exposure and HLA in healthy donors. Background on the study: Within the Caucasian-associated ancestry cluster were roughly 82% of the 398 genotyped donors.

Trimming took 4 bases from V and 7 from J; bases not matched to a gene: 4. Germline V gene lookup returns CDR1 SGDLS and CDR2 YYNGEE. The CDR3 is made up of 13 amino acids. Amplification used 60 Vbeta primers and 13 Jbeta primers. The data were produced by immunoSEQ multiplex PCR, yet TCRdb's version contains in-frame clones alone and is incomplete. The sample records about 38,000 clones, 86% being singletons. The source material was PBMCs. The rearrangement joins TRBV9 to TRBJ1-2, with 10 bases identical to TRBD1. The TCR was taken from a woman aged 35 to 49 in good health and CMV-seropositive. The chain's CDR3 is CASSPGDRGGYTF. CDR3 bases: TGTGCCAGCAGCCCGGGGGACAGGGGTGGCTACACCTTC.